One and the same sample provided the 11 T cell receptor beta chains below, sequenced in a study of CD8 T cells in Susac syndrome. Random-hexamer reverse transcription was applied to about 0.45 to 1 ug RNA. From the immunoSEQ multiplex PCR reads, TCRdb called clonotypes with MiXCR, one entry per CDR3 protein. The sample gives 50,000 or so distinct CDR3 sequences, approximately 93% of which show up once; 0.45% to 0.65% is in the top ten. Sequenced: CD8+ T cells from PBMCs. Receptors were obtained from a human donor in good health.

This chain links TRBV20-1 with TRBJ1-2; D may be TRBD1 (5 bases). CDR1 is DFQATT and CDR2 is SNEGSKA in the germline V gene (reference sequence). There are 13 residues in the CDR3. The ends were cut back, 0 bases at V and 2 bases at J, with 7 bases in the middle. The chain's CDR3 is CSARERGNYGYTF. CDR3 nucleotides: TGCAGTGCTAGAGAGCGGGGGAACTATGGCTACACCTTC.

V usage is TRBV20-1 and J usage is TRBJ1-6; D remains ambiguous. Germline CDR1 is DFQATT and CDR2 is SNEGSKA (reference sequence). There are 13 residues in the CDR3. CDR3 coding DNA: TGCATCTCTGGGAAGGACTCCAATTCACCCCTCCACTTT. Amino acid sequence: CISGKDSNSPLHF.

This clonotype was seen a single time. The V and J genes are TRBV3-1 and TRBJ2-1; a possible D gene is TRBD2 (5 bases). The V end was cut by 5 bases, the J end by 6 bases, with 11 bases between. The germline V gene encodes CDR1 LGHDT and CDR2 YNNKEL (reference sequence). The CDR3 is 13 amino acids. The CDR3 DNA is TGTGCCAGCAGCTACGGGATTCCCAATGAGCAGTTCTTC. Residues: CASSYGIPNEQFF.

The CDR3 here is CASGTGGPYEQYF. The CDR3 DNA sequence: TGTGCCAGCGGGACGGGAGGACCCTACGAGCAGTACTTC. The chain joins TRBV6-2 or TRBV6-3 to TRBJ2-7; 7 bases agree with TRBD2. V shed 8 bases, J shed 2 bases, and the junction held 6 bases outside the gene matches. The germline gives CDR1 MNHEY, CDR2 SVGEGT. This CDR3 region has 13 residues.

The chain combines TRBV10-3 with TRBJ2-7; D is perhaps TRBD1 (6 bases). CDR3 length: 15 amino acids. Germline loops: CDR1 ENHRY, CDR2 SYGVKD. V was trimmed by 2 bases and J by 0 bases, leaving 11 bases between them. The CDR3 DNA sequence: TGTGCCATCAGTGAGGGGACATTGAGCTCCTACGAGCAGTACTTC. It encodes CAISEGTLSSYEQYF.

This rearrangement joins TRBV3-1 to TRBJ2-1; TRBD1 aligns across 8 bases. J was trimmed by 12 bases and V by 2 bases; bases with no gene match: 18. The CDR3 length is 17 residues. Germline V CDR1 and CDR2: LGHDT, YNNKEL (reference sequence). For the CDR3, the DNA is TGTGCCAGCAGCCAATACCCCGGGACAGGAACCCTGGACCGGCAGTTCTTC. This translates into CASSQYPGTGTLDRQFF.

The chain combines TRBV28 with TRBJ2-5; D gene unclear. Germline V gives CDR1 MDHEN, CDR2 SYDVKM. This CDR3 comprises 13 residues. Trimming pared 3 bases from V and 6 bases from J, leaving 11 bases between. The CDR3 loop is CASSFGTSKTQYF. CDR3 in DNA: TGTGCCAGCAGTTTCGGCACGTCAAAGACCCAGTACTTC. Full variable domain (missing parts from reference TRBV28 and TRBJ2-5): DVKVTQSSRYLVKRTGEKVFLECVQDMDHENMFWYRQDPGLGLRLIYFSYDVKMKEKGDIPEGYSVSREKKERFSLILESASTNQTSMYLCASSFGTSKTQYFGPGTRLLVL.

The chain employs TRBV6-1 and TRBJ1-1, with 7 nucleotides matching TRBD1. CDR3 size: 12 residues. Germline V gene data show CDR1 as MNHNS and CDR2 as SASEGT. Unmatched junction bases numbered 6, after V lost 6 bases and J lost 8 bases. The CDR3 reads CASRPGTVEAFF. The CDR3, as DNA: TGTGCCAGCAGGCCCGGGACAGTGGAAGCTTTCTTT.

This clonotype was detected a few times. The V call is TRBV20-1, the J call TRBJ2-7; D is tentatively TRBD1 or TRBD2 (5 bases each). Germline values: CDR1 DFQATT, CDR2 SNEGSKA (reference sequence). The V end was cut by 1 base, the J end by 1 base, with 17 bases between. CDR3 length equals 16 residues. In DNA form, the CDR3 reads TGCAGTGCTAGAGTGTGGAACGGGACGGGATCCTACGAGCAGTACTTC. This gives the protein CSARVWNGTGSYEQYF.

This chain connects TRBV7-6 to TRBJ2-2, with D possibly matching TRBD2 (5 bases). The V gene's germline CDR1 is SGHVS and CDR2 FNYEAQ. CDR3 length: 14 amino acids. With 5 bases removed from V and 4 bases from J, the gap between germline ends came to 11 bases. In nucleotides, the CDR3 is TGTGCCAGCAGCCCCGACGCGGGCACCGGGGAGCTGTTTTTT. Amino acids: CASSPDAGTGELFF.

The chain employs TRBV28 and TRBJ2-7, with D perhaps matching TRBD2 (5 bases). The CDR3 sequence is 13 residues long. Germline CDR1 reads MDHEN; CDR2 reads SYDVKM. Trimming removed 11 bases at V and 0 bases at J, with 14 bases between. The CDR3 DNA reads TGTGCCGCCACCTCGGCGGGCTCCTACGAGCAGTACTTC. As protein: CAATSAGSYEQYF.